These T cell receptor beta chains were read from a single sample in a study of blood T cell repertoires in COVID-19. Generated by immunoSEQ multiplex PCR, the TCRdb table keeps only in-frame clones and is missing some. The sample yields over 120,000 clones, 81% seen once. The specimen was peripheral blood. Receptors were obtained from a human donor in a cohort sampled during active COVID-19. CDR3s include the opening cysteine and the closing phenylalanine or tryptophan. The D gene is left open where the match is weak. Size is stated for part of the rows, as once, few or many counts, or as a class when the clone is expanded.

>.|TRBV5-1|.|TRBJ2-3
TGCGCCAGCAGGGAGGGGTTCACAGATACGCAGTATTTT
CASREGFTDTQYF
>.|TRBV2|.|TRBJ2-6
TGTGCCAGCAGCGCTAGGTCTGGGGCCAACGTCCTGACTTTC
CASSARSGANVLTF
>.|TRBV7-8|.|TRBJ1-2
TGTGCCAGCAGCCCCCAGCGGGGTAACTATGGCTACACCTTC
CASSPQRGNYGYTF
>.|TRBV5-1|.|TRBJ2-6
TGCGCCAGCAGCTTGGCCCCATTGGGGGCGGCATCTGGGGCCAACGTCCTGACTTTC
CASSLAPLGAASGANVLTF
>TRBD2|TRBV27|.|TRBJ2-5
TGTGCCAGCAGCCCACGACCGTTTTCTGGACTAGCGGGACAAATTAAAGAGACCCAGTACTTC
CASSPRPFSGLAGQIKETQYF
>.|TRBV18|.|TRBJ2-7
TGTGCCAGCTCGGACAGCTCCCCTGAGGGGGAGCAGTACTTC
CASSDSSPEGEQYF
>TRBD2|TRBV19|.|TRBJ2-3
TGTGCCAGTAGTATTTACTTTGTCCTAGCGGGAGAAGATACGCAGTATTTT
CASSIYFVLAGEDTQYF
>TRBD1|TRBV27|.|TRBJ1-5
TGTGCCAGCAGTCCCGGCCCGGGACAGGGTGTTAAGCCCCAGCATTTT
CASSPGPGQGVKPQHF
>.|TRBV28|.|TRBJ1-5
TGTGCCAGCAGTGGACAAGGGAGGGGTTATAGCAATCAGCCCCAGCATTTT
CASSGQGRGYSNQPQHF
>.|TRBV5-6|.|TRBJ2-3
TGTGCCAGCAGCTTGGATGGGAGGAAGAATACGCAGTATTTT
CASSLDGRKNTQYF
>TRBD1|TRBV28|.|TRBJ2-2
TGTGCCAGCAGGAAACAGGGGCTGAACACCGGGGAGCTGTTTTTT
CASRKQGLNTGELFF
>TRBD1|TRBV5-1|.|TRBJ2-7
TGCGCCAGCAGCCCCGGACAGGCATTATTTCTCTCTATCGGGCAGTACTTC
CASSPGQALFLSIGQYF
>TRBD2|TRBV3-1/TRBV3-2|.|TRBJ2-1
TGTGCCAGCAGCTCCCGGCTAGCGGGAGAACGCAATGAGCAGTTCTTC
CASSSRLAGERNEQFF
>TRBD1|TRBV18|.|TRBJ2-2
TGTGCCAGCTCACCCTCGACAGGGTACGCCGGGGAGCTGTTTTTT
CASSPSTGYAGELFF
>.|TRBV4-3|.|TRBJ2-2
TGCGCCAGCAGCTACGATCGGGTCACCGGGGAGCTGTTTTTT
CASSYDRVTGELFF
>.|TRBV28|.|TRBJ1-1
TGTGCCAGCAGAAGGGACACCCAGGGCACTGAAGCTTTCTTT
CASRRDTQGTEAFF
>.|TRBV7-7|.|TRBJ2-1
TGTGCCAGCAGCTTAGGACCGGGACTTGCCTACAATGAGCAGTTCTTC
CASSLGPGLAYNEQFF
>.|TRBV29-1|.|TRBJ1-1
TGCAGCGTCGGACAGCCGAACACTGAAGCTTTCTTT
CSVGQPNTEAFF
>.|TRBV3-1/TRBV3-2|once|TRBJ2-5
TGTGCCAGCAGGCGGGATCGAGAGACCCAGTACTTC
CASRRDRETQYF
>.|TRBV9|.|TRBJ2-7
TGTGCCAGCAGCATCGGACAAGCCGACTACGAGCAGTACTTC
CASSIGQADYEQYF